Presented here are 17 T cell receptor beta chains from one specimen sequenced in a study of blood T cells in healthy people across ages. With a J-beta primer mix and a sample-barcoded 5' primer, a second PCR ran about 7 to 11 cycles. TCRdb analysed the 5' RACE reads with MiXCR anew, one entry per CDR3 protein. The table has 780,000 or so distinct CDR3 sequences, 25% seen once. In addition, the sample was reused for a study of T cells of mothers and their children.

Material for sequencing was blood. The source is a boy between 5 and 17 years old in good health.

DNA for the CDR3: TGTGCCAGCTCTCAAGCTAGTAGGGTGTGGGAGAACACTGAAGCTTTCTTT. It translates to CASSQASRVWENTEAFF. This chain links TRBV14 with TRBJ1-1; unclear D gene. CDR3 length: 17 residues. Between the trimmed V and J ends, which lost 8 bases and 1 base, there was a span of 23 bases. CDR1 is SGHDN and CDR2 is FVKESK in the germline V gene.

The chain links TRBV11-2 to TRBJ2-7, with unresolved D. This CDR3 has 14 amino acids. Looked up from germline, CDR1 is SGHAT and CDR2 is FQNNGV. With 1 base removed from V and 2 bases from J, the gap between germline ends came to 9 bases. The CDR3 is CASSLAGKPYEQYF. The CDR3 bases are TGTGCCAGCAGCTTAGCAGGCAAACCCTACGAGCAGTACTTC. Complete variable domain (other parts from reference TRBV11-2 and TRBJ2-7): EAGVAQSPRYKIIEKRQSVAFWCNPISGHATLYWYQQILGQGPKLLIQFQNNGVVDDSQLPKDRFSAERLKGVDSTLKIQPAKLEDSAVYLCASSLAGKPYEQYFGPGTRLTVT.

This clonotype has more than one count but fewer than ten. The chain couples TRBV2 to TRBJ2-5, with D uncertain. Germline V CDR1 and CDR2: SNHLY, FYNNEI. The germline V and J ends were trimmed by 4 bases and 6 bases, with 3 bases remaining between them. CDR3 length: 10 amino acids. CDR3 bases: TGTGCCAGCAGTGTTAAGACCCAGTACTTC. It translates to CASSVKTQYF. The full variable domain, completed using reference TRBV2 and TRBJ2-5, is EPEVTQTPSHQVTQMGQEVILRCVPISNHLYFYWYRQILGQKVEFLVSFYNNEISEKSEIFDDQFSVERPDGSNFTLKIRSTKLEDSAMYFCASSVKTQYFGPGTRLLVL.

V and J are TRBV7-8 and TRBJ2-3; 15 bases match TRBD2. The CDR3 length is 21 residues. Losses at the gene ends were 3 bases for V and 2 bases for J; bases not matched to a gene: 15. Germline V gene data show CDR1 as SGHVS and CDR2 as FQNEAQ. The CDR3 protein is CASSFVPPGTSGGKITDTQYF. CDR3 DNA sequence: TGTGCCAGCAGCTTTGTACCCCCCGGGACTAGCGGGGGGAAGATCACAGATACGCAGTATTTT. Full variable domain (rest looked up from reference TRBV7-8 and TRBJ2-3): GAGVSQSPRYKVAKRGQDVALRCDPISGHVSLFWYQQALGQGPEFLTYFQNEAQLDKSGLPSDRFFAERPEGSVSTLKIQRTQQEDSAVYLCASSFVPPGTSGGKITDTQYFGPGTRLTVL.

This clonotype was observed a few times. The V gene is TRBV6-2 or TRBV6-3, the J gene TRBJ2-2; tentatively, D is TRBD2 (6 bases). CDR1 is MNHEY and CDR2 is SVGEGT in the germline V gene. V was clipped by 6 bases and J by 4 bases, with 18 bases between them. The CDR3 runs to 16 residues. DNA for the CDR3: TGTGCCAGCAGACCCTCCGGGACTTACCCCACCGGGGAGCTGTTTTTT. Protein sequence: CASRPSGTYPTGELFF.

This clonotype was detected a few times. This chain uses TRBV5-1 with TRBJ2-1; D uncertain. V dropped 0 bases and J dropped 0 bases, with 10 bases sitting between them. The CDR3 is made up of 16 amino acids. Germline lookup yields CDR1 SGHRS and CDR2 YFSETQ. The CDR3, as DNA: TGCGCCAGCAGCTTGGTAGATTTTGGCTCCTACAATGAGCAGTTCTTC. It yields the protein CASSLVDFGSYNEQFF.

The rearrangement uses TRBV3-1 and TRBJ1-2; a weak D match, TRBD1 (5 bases). Trimming shortened V by 7 bases and J by 4 bases, and 28 bases separated the two germline ends. The CDR3 covers 18 residues. Germline-derived CDR1 and CDR2 are LGHDT and YNNKEL (reference sequence). For the CDR3, the DNA is TGTGCCAGCAACCAGGGTGAAGGTTGGAGGAAAATGCTCTATGGCTACACCTTC. Encoded protein: CASNQGEGWRKMLYGYTF.

The table lists this clonotype with a few counts. V is TRBV7-8 and J is TRBJ2-5, with D uncertain. Germline V gene sequence: CDR1 SGHVS, CDR2 FQNEAQ. V was pared by 0 bases and J by 7 bases, with 15 bases between. The CDR3 is made up of 15 amino acids. The CDR3 DNA reads TGTGCCAGCAGCTTAGCGGCTCGGGCTAGGGCGACCCAGTACTTC. Its translation: CASSLAARARATQYF.

This clonotype was counted between two and nine times. The genes are TRBV12-3 or TRBV12-4 and TRBJ2-5; the D gene is possibly TRBD2 (6 bases). The CDR3 totals 14 residues. V lost 2 bases and J 2 bases, leaving 9 bases between the germline ends. CDR3 region: CASSLLAGQETQYF. The CDR3 region has the DNA TGTGCCAGCAGTTTATTGGCGGGGCAAGAGACCCAGTACTTC.

The genes are TRBV5-1 and TRBJ1-3, with TRBD1 matching over 8 bases. Germline V lookup: CDR1 SGHRS, CDR2 YFSETQ. This CDR3 is built from 15 residues. J gave up 0 bases and V 4 bases, and 3 bases lay outside the gene matches. The CDR3 coding sequence is TGCGCCAGCAGCCGGGGACAGGCCTCTGGAAACACCATATATTTT. Translated, it gives CASSRGQASGNTIYF.

This clonotype has only a few counts. V is TRBV7-2 and J is TRBJ1-6; 10 nucleotides agree with TRBD1. V lost 5 bases and J lost 9; bases outside the gene matches: 10. This CDR3 spans 16 amino acids. The germline CDR1 and CDR2 sequences are SGHTA and FQGNSA. This chain's CDR3 is CASSRDRGRETSPLHF. The CDR3 bases are TGTGCCAGCAGCCGGGACAGGGGAAGGGAGACTTCACCCCTCCACTTT.

V is TRBV28 and J is TRBJ2-2; 7 bases map to TRBD2. V lost 7 bases, J lost 0 bases, and 5 bases stayed unmatched. The germline V gene has CDR1 MDHEN and CDR2 SYDVKM. The CDR3 totals 15 residues. The CDR3 DNA follows: TGTGCCAGCACCCCGGGAGGACCGAACACCGGGGAGCTGTTTTTT. Amino acids: CASTPGGPNTGELFF.

This rearrangement joins TRBV10-2 to TRBJ1-1; D remains unclear. The CDR3 totals 15 residues. Trimming removed 5 bases at V and 5 bases at J, with 18 bases between. Germline CDR1 reads WSHSY; CDR2 reads SAAADI. Here the CDR3 DNA reads TGCGCCAGCAGTCACCCAACCGTCACGGGGACTGAAGCTTTCTTT. The encoded protein is CASSHPTVTGTEAFF.

With regard to this clonotype: Because it lacks the conserved phenylalanine or tryptophan at the end, this CDR3 is likely a read error. The rearrangement joins TRBV28 to TRBJ2-1; the match to TRBD1 covers 12 bases. The last part of the DNA fits TRBJ2-5 better; the J call may be wrong. CDR3 length: 18 residues. CDR1 MDHEN and CDR2 SYDVKM come from the germline V gene. The CDR3 region is CASTKRSWDRGRPETQYL. As DNA, the CDR3 is TGTGCCAGCACCAAAAGGAGTTGGGACAGGGGGCGTCCAGAGACCCAGTACCTC.

A few counts support this clonotype. The junction departs from the called germline gene at one end, perhaps through a read error. The CDR3 protein is CANSESQGLRAYGYTF. The CDR3 DNA reads TGTGCCAACAGTGAATCCCAGGGCCTGAGGGCCTATGGCTACACCTTC. The chain links TRBV6-1 to TRBJ1-2; tentatively, D is TRBD1 (5 bases). Germline CDR1 is MNHNS and CDR2 is SASEGT. CDR3 size: 16 residues.

The rearrangement uses TRBV12-3 or TRBV12-4 and TRBJ2-3, with 9 bases identical to TRBD2. With 6 bases clipped from V and 5 bases from J, the junction kept 9 bases outside the gene matches. The CDR3 runs to 15 residues. CDR3 sequence reads: CASSLSGRREDTQYF. The CDR3, as DNA: TGTGCCAGCAGCTTAAGCGGGAGGCGGGAAGATACGCAGTATTTT.

This clonotype showed up just a few times. The rearrangement joins TRBV5-8 to TRBJ1-5, with 8 bases aligning to TRBD1. The CDR3 is 15 residues long. Unmatched junction bases numbered 7, after V lost 5 bases and J lost 3 bases. From germline, CDR1 is SGHTS and CDR2 YDEGEE. CDR3 region: CASSTGGRPNQPQHF. CDR3 coding DNA: TGTGCCAGCAGTACAGGGGGTAGACCCAATCAGCCCCAGCATTTT.